What follows describes a single T cell receptor beta chain. Each patient gave between 1 and 8 samples of peripheral blood mononuclear cells, which were collected pretreatment and during treatment. The data originate from a study of PD-L1 blockade in urothelial cancer. The ends were cut back, 6 bases at V and 1 base at J, with 10 bases in the middle. The CDR3 length is 13 residues. Some clones are missing from TCRdb's copy, which holds only in-frame ones; the method was immunoSEQ multiplex PCR. The repertoire has around 70,000 clones, 80% to 90% of them found once; the top ten carry roughly 4.8%. The sequencing used PBMCs, collected around atezolizumab (anti-PD-L1) treatment. The receptor was isolated from a man aged 65-85 years with urothelial cancer. The chain uses TRBV5-3 and TRBJ1-1; D unresolved. TRBV5-3 belongs to the ORF category, with a function that is uncertain. This chain's CDR3 is CARKGGKNTEAFF. CDR3 DNA sequence: TGTGCCAGAAAAGGAGGGAAGAACACTGAAGCTTTCTTT.